This T cell receptor (beta chain) was sequenced in a study of blood T cell repertoires in COVID-19. About the research overall: The cDNA or gDNA used as material had been derived from T cells, B-cell-depleted T cells, or PBMCs.

Authors' methods: Amplification of reference gene primers was used by the study to estimate nucleated cell counts. Clones were sequenced by immunoSEQ multiplex PCR, and TCRdb holds only the in-frame ones, with some missing. The DNA gave D and trimming, while V, J and clone size come from that table. Of fewer than 250,000 clones listed, around 83% are singletons. This receptor was identified in a man in his forties or fifties with acute or convalescent COVID-19. Material: peripheral blood.

In nucleotides, the CDR3 is TGTGCCAGCAGTTTGGGGAACAGGGCGGCCGGGGAGCTGTTTTTT. The encoded protein is CASSLGNRAAGELFF. This chain links TRBV28 with TRBJ2-2, with D possibly matching TRBD1 (6 bases). This CDR3 is built from 15 residues. The V gene lost 3 bases and the J gene lost 6 bases, with 14 bases spanning the gap. CDR1 MDHEN and CDR2 SYDVKM come from the germline V gene.